These T cell receptor beta chains were read from a single sample in a study of cytomegalovirus exposure and HLA in healthy donors. Some clones are missing from TCRdb's copy, which holds only in-frame ones; the method was immunoSEQ multiplex PCR. The data contain about 120,000 clones, more than 65% of them singletons. Sequencing was carried out using PBMCs. The receptors derive from a man between 18 and 29 years old in good health and CMV-seronegative. Each CDR3 is given with its conserved first and last residue. A D gene is named only where the DNA matches it firmly. Rows may omit the clone size; those that give it use once, few, many or a size class.

clone_size	v_call	cdr3_length	j_call	d_call	cdr3_nt	cdr3_aa
NA	TRBV7-2	13	TRBJ1-1	TRBD1	TGTGCCAGCAGCCCCACCGGGACAGGGGAAGCTTTCTTT	CASSPTGTGEAFF
NA	TRBV11-2	13	TRBJ2-7	TRBD1	TGTGCCAGCAGCTTAAACAGGGGGAACGAGCAGTACTTC	CASSLNRGNEQYF
NA	TRBV6-5	15	TRBJ1-3	NA	TGTGCCAGCAGGATCAGCGAACGCTCTGGAAACACCATATATTTT	CASRISERSGNTIYF
few	TRBV4-1	16	TRBJ1-5	NA	TGCGCCAGCAGCCAAGAAGGCAGGGGTAGCAATCAGCCCCAGCATTTT	CASSQEGRGSNQPQHF
NA	TRBV7-3	14	TRBJ2-7	NA	TGTGCCAGCAGCGAACAGGGCCAGGGCTACGAGCAGTACTTC	CASSEQGQGYEQYF
NA	TRBV25-1	14	TRBJ1-2	NA	TGTGCCAGCAGTGTCCAGACTGCCTTTGGAGGCTACACCTTC	CASSVQTAFGGYTF
NA	TRBV25-1	14	TRBJ1-1	NA	TGTGCCAGCAGTGAATTCCCCGAGAGGGCTGAAGCTTTCTTT	CASSEFPERAEAFF
NA	TRBV7-8	16	TRBJ2-3	TRBD2	TGTGCCAGCAGCTTAATGCGGGCGGGGGGCACAGATACGCAGTATTTT	CASSLMRAGGTDTQYF
NA	TRBV9	15	TRBJ2-7	NA	TGTGCCAGCAGCGTAGGGGCGGGGGCCTCCTACGAGCAGTACTTC	CASSVGAGASYEQYF
NA	TRBV10-3	16	TRBJ1-2	TRBD1	TGTGCCATCAGTGGGGACAGGTCTGGGGCGAACTATGGCTACACCTTC	CAISGDRSGANYGYTF
once	TRBV2	13	TRBJ1-2	NA	TGTGCCAGCAGCCTCCGGACAGACTATGGCTACACCTTC	CASSLRTDYGYTF
NA	TRBV7-9	18	TRBJ2-5	TRBD2	TGTTCCAGCAGCTTAGGCGGACTAGCGGGGGGGCCGAAAGAGACCCAGTACTTC	CSSSLGGLAGGPKETQYF
NA	TRBV19	15	TRBJ2-6	NA	TGTGCCAGTAGTATATCCGGCTCTGGGGCCAACGTCCTGACTTTC	CASSISGSGANVLTF
few	TRBV6-5	14	TRBJ1-1	TRBD1	TGTGCCAGCAGTCGGGGGACAGACCGTATGACGGCTTTCTTT	CASSRGTDRMTAFF
NA	TRBV7-2	14	TRBJ1-5	NA	TGTGCCAGCAGCTTAGGAGGGTCAGGACAGCCCCAGCATTTT	CASSLGGSGQPQHF
once	TRBV13	15	TRBJ1-4	TRBD1	TGTGCCAGCAGCCAGACAGGGCTGACTAATGAAAAACTGTTTTTT	CASSQTGLTNEKLFF
NA	TRBV2	13	TRBJ1-1	NA	TGTGCCAGCAGTGCGGGGTCGGGGGGGCGAGCTTTCTTT	CASSAGSGGRAFF
NA	TRBV7-3	18	TRBJ1-1	NA	TGTGCCAGCAGCTTACGGCCAGGGGCCATTACGATGAACACTGAAGCTTTCTTT	CASSLRPGAITMNTEAFF
NA	TRBV4-1	16	TRBJ2-1	TRBD2	TGCGCCAGCAGCCGAGACCCCGGGACTAGCATCAATGAGCAGTTCTTC	CASSRDPGTSINEQFF
NA	TRBV5-1	15	TRBJ1-4	NA	TGCGCCAGCAGCTCCCAGGGTTCGTGGGGAGAAAAACTGTTTTTT	CASSSQGSWGEKLFF
NA	TRBV21-1	17	TRBJ2-3	NA	TGTGCCAGCAGCAAACTGGTCTTAGCGGGGGGGTCAGATACGCAGTATTTT	CASSKLVLAGGSDTQYF
few	TRBV4-3	16	TRBJ2-7	NA	TGCGCCAGCAGCCAAGGTTTTTTGGACAGCCCCTACGAGCAGTACTTC	CASSQGFLDSPYEQYF
NA	TRBV6-5	12	TRBJ2-7	TRBD1	TGTGCCACCACGGACAGGGGTTACGAGCAGTACTTC	CATTDRGYEQYF
few	TRBV29-1	13	TRBJ2-5	NA	TGCGTCACAACAAGGGGGTTGCAAGAGACCCAGTACTTC	CVTTRGLQETQYF
NA	TRBV5-1	15	TRBJ2-2	NA	TGCGCCAGCAGCTTGATGGCAGCGAACACCGGGGAGCTGTTTTTT	CASSLMAANTGELFF
NA	TRBV5-6	14	TRBJ2-5	NA	TGTGCCAGCAGCTTCGGGGTGAGGGAAGAGACCCAGTACTTC	CASSFGVREETQYF
NA	TRBV11-2	12	TRBJ1-2	NA	TGTGCCAGCAGCGCGGCTGTCTATGGCTACACCTTC	CASSAAVYGYTF
NA	TRBV4-3	16	TRBJ2-7	NA	TGCGCCAGCAGCCAATTCAAGGGGGGGGACTCCTACGAGCAGTACTTC	CASSQFKGGDSYEQYF
NA	TRBV5-1	16	TRBJ2-3	NA	TGCGCCAGCAGCTTGTCGGGGTTTGGAGTTTCGGATACGCAGTATTTT	CASSLSGFGVSDTQYF
NA	TRBV4-1	13	TRBJ1-1	NA	TGCGCCAGCAGCTTATACCTTGGACAGGAAGCTTTCTTT	CASSLYLGQEAFF
NA	TRBV6-5	15	TRBJ1-2	NA	TGTGCCAGCAGTTACTCGAACAGGGCCTTGAATGGCTACACCTTC	CASSYSNRALNGYTF
NA	TRBV9	16	TRBJ2-3	TRBD2	TGTGCCAGCAGCGTAGGGGTAGCGGGGGGCGGAGATACGCAGTATTTT	CASSVGVAGGGDTQYF
NA	TRBV7-6	14	TRBJ1-6	TRBD1	TGTGCCAGCAGCCAGGACAGGACAAACTCACCCCTCCACTTT	CASSQDRTNSPLHF
few	TRBV6-4	14	TRBJ2-3	TRBD2	TGTGCCACCCATCTGGGGGGGGTGTCAGATACGCAGTATTTT	CATHLGGVSDTQYF
NA	TRBV29-1	13	TRBJ2-7	TRBD1	TGCAGCGTTGGCCAGGGACAGGGAAGGGAGCAGTACTTC	CSVGQGQGREQYF
NA	TRBV9	15	TRBJ1-2	TRBD1	TGTGCCAGCAGCGTCCTGGGACAGATGAACTATGGCTACACCTTC	CASSVLGQMNYGYTF
NA	TRBV7-3	16	TRBJ2-6	NA	TGTGCCAGCAGCTTAACCGGGGGCTCTGGGGCCAACGTCCTGACTTTC	CASSLTGGSGANVLTF
few	TRBV29-1	12	TRBJ1-2	NA	TGCAGCGTTGATCCCGGACAGTCGAGCTACACCTTC	CSVDPGQSSYTF
NA	TRBV7-9	12	TRBJ2-7	NA	TGTTCCAGCAGCTTGACAGTTTACGAGCAGTACTTC	CSSSLTVYEQYF
NA	TRBV7-8	14	TRBJ2-1	NA	TGTGCCAGCAGCTTAGTGGGGGGGCCTGAGGGGCAGTTCTTC	CASSLVGGPEGQFF
NA	TRBV11-2	13	TRBJ2-7	NA	TGTGCCAGCAGCTTGGGCAACTCCTACGAGCAGTACTTC	CASSLGNSYEQYF
once	TRBV29-1	14	TRBJ2-5	TRBD2	TGCAGCGTCGAACTAGCGGGGTGGCAAGAGACCCAGTACTTC	CSVELAGWQETQYF
NA	TRBV5-5	14	TRBJ1-3	NA	TGTGCCAGCAGCACCGGACATTACGGAAACACCATATATTTT	CASSTGHYGNTIYF
NA	TRBV19	14	TRBJ1-1	NA	TGTGCCAGTAGTATAGAGCAGGGCTACACTGAAGCTTTCTTT	CASSIEQGYTEAFF
NA	TRBV6-5	13	TRBJ1-6	TRBD1	TGTGCCAGCAGTCGGCAGGGGGAATCACCCCTCCACTTT	CASSRQGESPLHF
few	TRBV11-3	14	TRBJ2-1	TRBD1	TGTGCCAGCAGCTTACGGACAGGGGGGAATGAGCAGTTCTTC	CASSLRTGGNEQFF
NA	TRBV18	13	TRBJ1-3	NA	TGTGCCAGCTCACCCGATTACCTGGCCACCATATATTTT	CASSPDYLATIYF
NA	TRBV6-1	16	TRBJ1-6	NA	TGTGCCAGCAGTGAATCCCAGGGGTGGACGGGTTCACCCCTCCACTTT	CASSESQGWTGSPLHF